The 30 T cell receptor beta chains below all came from one sample that was sequenced in a study of regulatory T cells in long-lasting Graves disease. Both iRepertoire HTBI primers and Arm-PCR of CDR3 regions were used to build the TCR beta libraries. TCRdb itself ran the multiplex PCR reads through MiXCR, one entry per CDR3 protein. There are a few hundred thousand distinct CDR3 sequences in the sample; 20% to 25% occur only once, and less than 30% lies in the top ten. Time point in this sample: persistent/refractory GD, antithyroid drugs over 5 years with positive TRAb. PBMCs provided the RNA from which the TCR library was made. Sequences were derived from peripheral blood mononuclear cells (PBMCs), sampled when the disease was refractory, from a patient treated with antithyroid drugs. The receptors here all came from a woman in her thirties or forties with Graves disease.

This clonotype showed up just a few times. V usage is TRBV30 and J usage is TRBJ1-4; D call uncertain. This CDR3 spans 13 amino acids. V was trimmed by 1 base and J by 0 bases, leaving 3 bases between them. CDR1 and CDR2 from the germline V gene are GTSNPN and SVGIG (reference sequence). The CDR3 DNA sequence: TGTGCCTGGAGTGGAGCAACTAATGAAAAACTGTTTTTT. This translates into CAWSGATNEKLFF.

The V call is TRBV30, the J call TRBJ1-1; perhaps TRBD1 as D (6 bases). V lost 0 bases to trimming and J lost 7 bases, with 12 bases between them. Germline V gene sequence: CDR1 GTSNPN, CDR2 SVGIG (reference sequence). The CDR3 has 13 residues. DNA of the CDR3: TGTGCCTGGAGTGTAAGGAGGACAGTTGAAGCTTTCTTT. Translating gives CAWSVRRTVEAFF.

This clonotype was picked up a small number of times. This chain joins TRBV2 and TRBJ2-1; D possibly corresponds to TRBD2 (6 bases). Germline V gives CDR1 SNHLY, CDR2 FYNNEI. V lost 8 bases, J lost 3 bases, and 11 bases lay in between. CDR3 length equals 13 residues. The CDR3, as DNA: TGTGCCAGCCGACTAGAGAACTACAATGAGCAGTTCTTC. The encoded protein is CASRLENYNEQFF.

Of note for this clonotype: This sequence may be a read error, since a much larger clone differs from it by one base. This chain connects TRBV2 to TRBJ2-7, with D tentatively TRBD1 (7 bases). V lost 4 bases and J lost 2, with 12 bases in between. CDR1 is SNHLY, CDR2 FYNNEI, per germline. This CDR3 region has 14 residues. CDR3 DNA: TGTGCCAGCAGTGTTCCCAGGGGGGCCTACGAGCAGTACTTC. Amino acids: CASSVPRGAYEQYF.

This clonotype was seen many times. V is TRBV7-2 and J is TRBJ2-2, with a weak D call TRBD1 (6 bases). Germline V gene lookup returns CDR1 SGHTA and CDR2 FQGNSA. The V end was cut by 3 bases, the J end by 3 bases, with 14 bases between. The CDR3 totals 16 residues. The CDR3 is CASSFGRGTDTGELFF. The DNA of the CDR3 is TGTGCCAGCAGCTTCGGCAGGGGTACGGACACCGGGGAGCTGTTTTTT.

The V and J genes are TRBV7-9 and TRBJ2-3; a possible D gene is TRBD2 (8 bases). This CDR3 comprises 16 residues. Trimming pared 6 bases from V and 5 bases from J, leaving 21 bases between. Germline CDR1 SEHNR, CDR2 FQNEAQ (reference sequence). The CDR3 sequence: CASSGGQRELLDTQYF. The CDR3 nucleotides are TGTGCCAGCAGTGGGGGACAGCGGGAGTTGTTAGATACGCAGTATTTT.

The V gene is TRBV28, the J gene TRBJ2-1; 12 positions match TRBD1. The CDR3 loop spans 15 amino acids. In germline, CDR1 is MDHEN, CDR2 SYDVKM. V was pared by 5 bases and J by 4 bases, with 3 bases of the junction left unmatched. CDR3 sequence reads: CASSEGQGAYNEQFF. CDR3 sequence (DNA): TGTGCCAGCAGTGAGGGACAGGGGGCGTACAATGAGCAGTTCTTC.

The J gene is TRBJ1-1, the V gene TRBV14, with D unclear. With 1 base removed from V and 0 bases from J, the gap between germline ends came to 3 bases. Germline lookup yields CDR1 SGHDN and CDR2 FVKESK. The CDR3 is 13 residues long. DNA of the CDR3: TGTGCCAGCAGCCAAGTATTGAACACTGAAGCTTTCTTT. It yields the protein CASSQVLNTEAFF.

This clonotype was seen only a few times. This rearrangement joins TRBV3-1 to TRBJ1-2; D uncertain. This CDR3 contains 13 residues. CDR1 and CDR2 from the germline V gene are LGHDT and YNNKEL (reference sequence). V dropped 0 bases and J dropped 8 bases, with 10 bases sitting between them. CDR3 sequence reads: CASSQDAAGGYTF. CDR3 in DNA: TGTGCCAGCAGCCAAGATGCCGCGGGAGGCTACACCTTC.

This clonotype has only a few counts. V is TRBV24-1 and J is TRBJ2-2; TRBD1 is a possible D gene (5 bases). This CDR3 has 12 residues. Germline CDR1 and CDR2: KGHDR and SFDVKD. This chain's CDR3 is CATGLDTGELFF. For the CDR3, the DNA is TGTGCTACAGGCCTTGACACCGGGGAGCTGTTTTTT.

This clonotype was picked up many times. The chain couples TRBV7-9 to TRBJ2-5; D not certain. Germline loops: CDR1 SEHNR, CDR2 FQNEAQ (reference sequence). V lost 1 base and J lost 5, with 2 bases in between. The CDR3 consists of 11 residues. The CDR3 region is CASSLVETQYF. CDR3 bases: TGTGCCAGCAGCTTAGTCGAGACCCAGTACTTC.

The table lists this clonotype with a few counts. This chain uses TRBV6-5 with TRBJ1-1; D gene unclear. The length of the CDR3 is 15 residues. V lost 0 bases, J lost 1 base, and 9 bases lay in between. The germline gives CDR1 MNHEY, CDR2 SVGAGI. In DNA form, the CDR3 reads TGTGCCAGCAGTTACTCCGGGCTTGGGAACACTGAAGCTTTCTTT. Translating gives CASSYSGLGNTEAFF.

This clonotype was observed at least ten times. V usage is TRBV28 and J usage is TRBJ2-7, with D hard to call. CDR3 size: 13 residues. Trimming shortened V by 4 bases and J by 3 bases, and 10 bases separated the two germline ends. Germline CDR1 and CDR2: MDHEN and SYDVKM. CDR3 sequence: CASSSRYFYEQYF. The CDR3 coding sequence is TGTGCCAGCAGTTCCCGATACTTCTACGAGCAGTACTTC.

The CDR3 DNA reads TGTGCTAGTGGTTTGTCTATACAGGGGGTTAAGTACAATGAGCAGTTCTTC. Translated: CASGLSIQGVKYNEQFF. The rearrangement joins TRBV12-5 to TRBJ2-1; 8 bases match TRBD1. The CDR3 contains 17 residues. The junction had 10 bases not matched to a gene; V was cut back by 2 bases and J by 4 bases. Per germline, CDR1 LGHNT and CDR2 FRNRAP. Full variable domain (missing parts from reference TRBV12-5 and TRBJ2-1): DARVTQTPRHKVTEMGQEVTMRCQPILGHNTVFWYRQTMMQGLELLAYFRNRAPLDDSGMPKDRFSAEMPDATLATLKIQPSEPRDSAVYFCASGLSIQGVKYNEQFFGPGTRLTVL.

A remark on this clonotype: An end of the junction does not agree with germline; a read error may underlie this. The CDR3 region has the DNA TGTACCAGCAGTTTATCGCCACTTGGAAACACCATATATTTT. Translated, it gives CTSSLSPLGNTIYF. V gene TRBV27 combines with J gene TRBJ1-3, with D unclear. There are 14 residues in the CDR3. Germline-derived CDR1 and CDR2 are MNHEY and SMNVEV (reference sequence).

The rearrangement links TRBV6-2 or TRBV6-3 to TRBJ2-1, with D unclear. The V gene's germline CDR1 is MNHEY and CDR2 SVGEGT. CDR3 length equals 15 residues. Trimming removed 4 bases at V and 5 bases at J, with 15 bases between. DNA of the CDR3: TGTGCCAGCAGTTCCTTCTTGGGCTACAACAATGAGCAGTTCTTC. It specifies CASSSFLGYNNEQFF.

This clonotype showed up many times. The gene calls are TRBV6-2 or TRBV6-3 and TRBJ2-2; D unresolved. The germline CDR1 and CDR2 sequences are MNHEY and SVGEGT. The CDR3 runs to 14 residues. V was clipped by 4 bases and J by 6 bases, with 12 bases between them. CDR3 sequence reads: CASSWLASSGELFF. Here the CDR3 DNA reads TGTGCCAGCAGTTGGTTGGCCTCCTCCGGGGAGCTGTTTTTT.

This clonotype was seen more than once but under ten times. The rearrangement links TRBV6-1 to TRBJ2-2; D is possibly TRBD2 (6 bases). The ends were cut back, 10 bases at V and 0 bases at J, with 18 bases in the middle. Germline assignment: CDR1 MNHNS and CDR2 SASEGT. This CDR3 is 16 amino acids long. The CDR3 loop reads CATKSIGGSNTGELFF. The CDR3 bases are TGTGCCACCAAGAGTATTGGGGGGTCGAACACCGGGGAGCTGTTTTTT.

This clonotype was counted a single time. V gene TRBV20-1 combines with J gene TRBJ2-6, with D perhaps TRBD1 (5 bases). This CDR3 comprises 15 residues. Trimming cost V 3 bases and J 1 base, with 10 bases left between them. In germline, CDR1 is DFQATT, CDR2 SNEGSKA (reference sequence). DNA for the CDR3: TGCAGTGCTAGTCGACAGCTTTCTGGGGCCAACGTCCTGACTTTC. Amino acid sequence: CSASRQLSGANVLTF.

The chain employs TRBV30 and TRBJ2-7, with unresolved D. The ends were cut back, 3 bases at V and 1 base at J, with 4 bases in the middle. Germline assignment: CDR1 GTSNPN and CDR2 SVGIG (reference sequence). The CDR3 runs to 11 residues. The CDR3: CAWRVSYEQYF. CDR3 sequence (DNA): TGTGCCTGGAGGGTTTCCTACGAGCAGTACTTC.

This clonotype was seen a few times. This sequence joins TRBV7-9 and TRBJ2-2; D remains unclear. CDR1 and CDR2 (germline): SEHNR, FQNEAQ (reference sequence). V was shortened by 1 base and J by 5 bases, with 20 bases between the two germline ends. The CDR3 has 18 amino acids. CDR3 DNA sequence: TGTGCCAGCAGCTTAGGCGGCACCCCCCTATGGGGTACCGGGGAGCTGTTTTTT. It encodes CASSLGGTPLWGTGELFF.

Notes on this clonotype: This may be a read error: a much more frequent sequence differs by one nucleotide. The chain employs TRBV27 and TRBJ1-6; D possibly corresponds to TRBD1 (5 bases). CDR3 length: 12 amino acids. CDR1 is MNHEY, CDR2 SMNVEV, per germline (reference sequence). V shed 3 bases and J shed 12 bases, with 9 bases lying between them. CDR3 nucleotide sequence: TGTGCCAGCAGTTTTCAGGGTTTACCCCTCCACTTT. The encoded protein is CASSFQGLPLHF.

This chain connects TRBV20-1 to TRBJ2-5, with D possibly matching TRBD1 (6 bases). Germline CDR1 and CDR2: DFQATT and SNEGSKA (reference sequence). Trimming took off 3 bases at V and 7 bases at J, with 15 bases between the two ends. The CDR3 has 13 amino acids. The CDR3 nucleotides read TGCAGTGCTAGTGACAGGTCGAGAGGGACCCAGTACTTC. Translation: CSASDRSRGTQYF.

This clonotype has only one observation. V and J are TRBV15 and TRBJ2-1, with 9 bases lining up with TRBD1. The germline gives CDR1 LNHNV, CDR2 YYDKDF (reference sequence). The CDR3 is 15 residues long. Trimming at V came to 0 bases and at J to 7 bases, leaving 4 bases not matched to a gene. CDR3 in amino acids: CATSREGTGRNEQFF. In nucleotides, the CDR3 is TGTGCCACCAGCAGAGAAGGGACAGGGAGAAATGAGCAGTTCTTC.

The gene calls are TRBV5-1 and TRBJ1-1, with D unresolved. Germline V gene data show CDR1 as SGHRS and CDR2 as YFSETQ. The CDR3 extends over 12 amino acids. The V end lost 7 bases, the J end lost 2 bases, and 9 bases lay between the germline ends. The CDR3 coding sequence is TGCGCCAGCTCCGGAGACAACACTGAAGCTTTCTTT. Translating it yields CASSGDNTEAFF.

J is TRBJ2-1 and V is TRBV6-1; 10 bases are shared with TRBD2. J gave up 4 bases and V 5 bases, and 8 bases lay outside the gene matches. The germline V gene encodes CDR1 MNHNS and CDR2 SASEGT. The CDR3 runs to 16 residues. CDR3 protein: CASSPRTSGLYNEQFF. The CDR3 DNA reads as TGTGCCAGCAGTCCTCGGACTAGCGGACTGTACAATGAGCAGTTCTTC.

This clonotype was seen a handful of times. The chain joins TRBV28 to TRBJ1-5, with D possibly being TRBD1 (6 bases). With 1 base removed from V and 6 bases from J, the gap between germline ends came to 13 bases. CDR3 length: 15 residues. The germline gives CDR1 MDHEN, CDR2 SYDVKM. For the CDR3, the DNA is TGTGCCAGCAGTTTATTTGGGACAATTTTTCAGCCCCAGCATTTT. Translation: CASSLFGTIFQPQHF.

This clonotype was observed a handful of times. One end of the junction does not line up with germline, which may come from a read error. The chain uses TRBV11-2 and TRBJ2-1; 13 bases fit TRBD2. CDR3 length equals 15 residues. Germline CDR1 SGHAT, CDR2 FQNNGV. The CDR3 nucleotides read TGTGCCAGCACCTTAAGGACTAGCGGGAGCTTTGAGCAGTTCTTC. This codes for CASTLRTSGSFEQFF. Full variable domain (outside the CDR3, taken from reference TRBV11-2 and TRBJ2-1): EAGVAQSPRYKIIEKRQSVAFWCNPISGHATLYWYQQILGQGPKLLIQFQNNGVVDDSQLPKDRFSAERLKGVDSTLKIQPAKLEDSAVYLCASTLRTSGSFEQFFGPGTRLTVL.

The chain uses TRBV18 and TRBJ2-5, with TRBD1 as a possible D gene (5 bases). Between the trimmed V and J ends, which lost 1 base and 5 bases, there was a span of 14 bases. The CDR3 spans 15 residues. Per germline, CDR1 KGHSH and CDR2 LQKENI. CDR3 nucleotide sequence: TGTGCCAGCTCACCACGGGATTTTTCAGGGGAGACCCAGTACTTC. Encoded protein: CASSPRDFSGETQYF.

This clonotype has ten or more counts. DNA of the CDR3: TGTGCCAGCGGAGGCGGCTACACCTTC. The encoded protein is CASGGGYTF. The chain links TRBV2 to TRBJ1-2, with D uncertain. Germline CDR1 and CDR2: SNHLY and FYNNEI. This CDR3 has 9 amino acids. V was shortened by 8 bases and J by 8 bases, with 6 bases between the two germline ends.